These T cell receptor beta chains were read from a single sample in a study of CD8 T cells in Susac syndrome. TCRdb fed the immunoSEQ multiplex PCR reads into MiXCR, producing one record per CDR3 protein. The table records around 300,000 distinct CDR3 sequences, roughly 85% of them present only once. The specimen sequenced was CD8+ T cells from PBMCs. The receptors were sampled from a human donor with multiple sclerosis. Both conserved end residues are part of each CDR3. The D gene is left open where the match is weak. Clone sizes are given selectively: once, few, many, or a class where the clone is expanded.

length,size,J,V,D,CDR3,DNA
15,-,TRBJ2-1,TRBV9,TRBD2,CASSVEGLAGDEQFF,TGTGCCAGCAGCGTAGAGGGACTAGCGGGAGATGAGCAGTTCTTC
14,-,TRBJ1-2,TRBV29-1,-,CSVRNPDGLYGYTF,TGCAGCGTCCGAAACCCAGACGGACTCTATGGCTACACCTTC
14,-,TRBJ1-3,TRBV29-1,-,CSVSTGFSGNTIYF,TGCAGCGTCTCGACAGGATTCTCTGGAAACACCATATATTTT
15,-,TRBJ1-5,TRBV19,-,CASITSGREDQPQHF,TGTGCCAGTATCACATCGGGGAGGGAGGATCAGCCCCAGCATTTT
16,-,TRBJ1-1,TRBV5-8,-,CASSLYGVTMNTEAFF,TGTGCCAGCAGCTTGTACGGGGTTACGATGAACACTGAAGCTTTCTTT
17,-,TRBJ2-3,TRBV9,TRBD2,CASSVGTGGRGTDTQYF,TGTGCCAGCAGCGTAGGGACGGGAGGCCGAGGCACAGATACGCAGTATTTT
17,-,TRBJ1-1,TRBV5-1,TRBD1,CASSLVGQGAMETEAFF,TGCGCCAGCAGCTTGGTTGGACAGGGGGCGATGGAAACTGAAGCTTTCTTT
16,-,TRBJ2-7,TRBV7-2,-,CASSLAPLGSGYEQYF,TGTGCCAGCAGCTTAGCGCCTCTCGGGAGCGGGTACGAGCAGTACTTC
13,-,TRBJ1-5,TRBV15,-,CATAGPHNQPQHF,TGTGCCACTGCGGGGCCTCACAATCAGCCCCAGCATTTT
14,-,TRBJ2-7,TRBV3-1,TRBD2,CASSPGPGGYEQYF,TGTGCCAGCAGCCCCGGACCGGGAGGCTACGAGCAGTACTTC
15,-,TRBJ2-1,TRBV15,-,CATSRPAGDLGEQFF,TGTGCCACCAGCAGACCTGCCGGGGACCTCGGGGAGCAGTTCTTC
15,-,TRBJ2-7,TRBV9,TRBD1,CASSAGTGSSYEQYF,TGTGCCAGCAGCGCAGGGACAGGGAGCTCCTACGAGCAGTACTTC
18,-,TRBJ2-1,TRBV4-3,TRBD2,CASSQDMASGREYNEQFF,TGCGCCAGCAGCCAAGATATGGCTAGCGGGAGGGAATACAATGAGCAGTTCTTC
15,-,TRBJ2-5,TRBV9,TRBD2,CASSVAGVAGETQYF,TGTGCCAGCAGCGTGGCGGGAGTTGCAGGGGAGACCCAGTACTTC
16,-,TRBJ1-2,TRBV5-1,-,CASSLRWGGPGYGYTF,TGCGCCAGCAGCTTGCGTTGGGGGGGACCCGGCTATGGCTACACCTTC
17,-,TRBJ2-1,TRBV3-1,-,CASSQVYRGRDYNEQFF,TGTGCCAGCAGCCAAGTTTATCGGGGACGAGACTACAATGAGCAGTTCTTC
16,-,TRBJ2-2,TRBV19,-,CASSIVPSQNTGELFF,TGTGCCAGTAGTATAGTTCCCTCCCAGAACACCGGGGAGCTGTTTTTT
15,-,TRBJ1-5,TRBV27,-,CASAEGDHSNQPQHF,TGTGCCAGCGCCGAGGGTGATCATAGCAATCAGCCCCAGCATTTT
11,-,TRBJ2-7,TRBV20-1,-,CSGAKGYEQYF,TGCAGTGGGGCAAAAGGGTACGAGCAGTACTTC
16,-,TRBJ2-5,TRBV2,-,CASNGRRSVRGETQYF,TGTGCCAGCAACGGCCGGAGGAGCGTACGAGGAGAGACCCAGTACTTC
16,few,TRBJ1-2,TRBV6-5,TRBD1,CASSYSSGTGLRGYTF,TGTGCCAGCAGTTACTCCTCCGGGACAGGGCTACGAGGCTACACCTTC
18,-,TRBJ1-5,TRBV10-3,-,CAISVGPSPTYSNQPQHF,TGTGCCATCAGTGTTGGTCCCAGCCCTACTTATAGCAATCAGCCCCAGCATTTT
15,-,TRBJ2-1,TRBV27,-,CASSLSGAGRNEQFF,TGTGCCAGCAGTTTATCCGGTGCGGGGAGAAATGAGCAGTTCTTC
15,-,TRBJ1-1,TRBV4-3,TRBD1,CASSRGTGIVTEAFF,TGCGCCAGCAGCCGCGGGACAGGGATCGTCACTGAAGCTTTCTTT
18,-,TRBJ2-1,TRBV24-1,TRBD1,CATSGHAGGQGVYNEQFF,TGTGCCACCAGTGGTCACGCAGGGGGACAGGGGGTCTACAATGAGCAGTTCTTC
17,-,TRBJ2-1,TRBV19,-,CASSILYAASTYNEQLF,TGTGCCAGTAGTATCCTTTATGCAGCCTCGACCTACAATGAGCAGCTCTTC
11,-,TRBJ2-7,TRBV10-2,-,CAALGPGEQYF,TGCGCCGCCCTCGGGCCCGGCGAGCAGTACTTC
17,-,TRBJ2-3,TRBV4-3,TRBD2,CASSPYLAGTSTDTQYF,TGCGCCAGCAGCCCATATTTAGCGGGAACTAGCACAGATACGCAGTATTTT
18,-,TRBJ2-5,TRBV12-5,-,CASGPGPGRRSVLKTQYF,TGTGCTAGTGGTCCCGGGCCGGGACGGCGATCGGTTTTGAAGACCCAGTACTTC
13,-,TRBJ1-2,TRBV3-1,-,CASSQDGAGGYTF,TGTGCCAGCAGCCAAGATGGCGCTGGGGGCTACACCTTC
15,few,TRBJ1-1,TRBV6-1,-,CASSPNMGPNTEAFF,TGTGCCAGCAGTCCGAACATGGGCCCGAACACTGAAGCTTTCTTT
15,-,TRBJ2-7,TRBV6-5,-,CASNPDREGINEQYF,TGTGCCAGCAATCCGGACAGGGAGGGGATCAACGAGCAGTACTTC
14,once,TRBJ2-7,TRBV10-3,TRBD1,CAIGGQGSSYEQYF,TGTGCCATCGGAGGACAGGGGAGCTCCTACGAGCAGTACTTC